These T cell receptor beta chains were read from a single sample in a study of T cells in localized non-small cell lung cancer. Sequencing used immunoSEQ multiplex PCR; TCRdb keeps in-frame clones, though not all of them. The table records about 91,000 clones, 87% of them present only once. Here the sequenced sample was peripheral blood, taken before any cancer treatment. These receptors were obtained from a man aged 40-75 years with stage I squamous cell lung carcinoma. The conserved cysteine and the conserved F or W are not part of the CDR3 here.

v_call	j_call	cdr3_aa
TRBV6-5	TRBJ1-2	ASSYSGRGGYGYT
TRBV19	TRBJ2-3	ASSIRNRGPTDTQY
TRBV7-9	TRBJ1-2	ASSLARTQYLYGYT
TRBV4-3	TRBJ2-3	ASSLNSRGTDTQY
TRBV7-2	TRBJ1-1	ASSKRTGNTEAF
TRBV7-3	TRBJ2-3	ASSSGLETDTQY
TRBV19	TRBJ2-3	ASSPGTSGGRADTQY
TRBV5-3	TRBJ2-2	ARSLPSGGRTGELF
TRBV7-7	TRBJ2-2	ASSPRSAGELF
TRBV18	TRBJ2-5	ASSPNALGGETQY
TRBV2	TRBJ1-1	ASRVGQGRTEAF
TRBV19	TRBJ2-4	ASSAGTQVAKNIQY
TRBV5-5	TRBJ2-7	ASSLDLAGPH
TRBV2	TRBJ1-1	ATRGDRGRYTEAF
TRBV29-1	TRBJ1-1	SVRRGATEAF
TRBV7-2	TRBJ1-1	ASSFGGAGISTEAF
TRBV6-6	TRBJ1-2	ASSYGGNYGYT
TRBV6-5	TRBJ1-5	ASSGGGGNQPQH
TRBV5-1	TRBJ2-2	ASSPLGQGNTGELF
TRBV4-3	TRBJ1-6	ASSQDARPTYNSPLH
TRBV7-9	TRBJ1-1	ASSLWDREVRAF
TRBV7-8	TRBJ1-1	ASSFSGADTEAF
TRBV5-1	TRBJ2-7	ASSLEGGYEQY
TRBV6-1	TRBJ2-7	ASSEAPTRGAAWEQY
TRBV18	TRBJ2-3	ASSSMDTQY
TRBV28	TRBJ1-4	ASRVGRGAFNEKLF
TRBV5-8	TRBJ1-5	ASSFGRYSNQPQH
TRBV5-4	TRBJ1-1	ASSIGQGGLNTEAF
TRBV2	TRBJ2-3	ASSSPGQITSTDTQY
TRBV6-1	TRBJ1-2	ASSEGARGIYGYT
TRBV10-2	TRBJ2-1	ASSVTSGAYNEQF
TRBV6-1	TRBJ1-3	ASTTDAGNTIY
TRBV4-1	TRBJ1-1	ASSQDVAGQNTEAF
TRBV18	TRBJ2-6	ASSPSSGANVLT
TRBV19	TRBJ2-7	ASSMGTALINHEQY
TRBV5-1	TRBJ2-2	ASSRDSPNTGELF
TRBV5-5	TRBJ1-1	ASSLNPGRSEAF
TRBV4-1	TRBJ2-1	ASSLGSSYNEQF